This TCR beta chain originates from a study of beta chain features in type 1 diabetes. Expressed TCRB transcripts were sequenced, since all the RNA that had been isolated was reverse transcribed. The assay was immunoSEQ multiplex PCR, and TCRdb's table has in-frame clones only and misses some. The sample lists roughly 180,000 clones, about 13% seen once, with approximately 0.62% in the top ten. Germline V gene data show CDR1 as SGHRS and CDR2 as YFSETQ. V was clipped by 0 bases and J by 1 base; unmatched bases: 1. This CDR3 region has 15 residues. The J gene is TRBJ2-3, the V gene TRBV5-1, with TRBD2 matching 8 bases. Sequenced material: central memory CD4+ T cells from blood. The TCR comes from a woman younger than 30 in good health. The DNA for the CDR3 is TGCGCCAGCAGCTTGGCGGGAGGGCGCACAGATACGCAGTATTTT. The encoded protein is CASSLAGGRTDTQYF.